The clone carrying this T cell receptor (beta chain) has more than one count but fewer than ten. The sample originates from a study of T-cell reconstitution after alpha-beta-depleted transplantation in children. Preparing the TCRbeta library involved the use of unique molecular identifiers. TCRdb passed the PCR reads through MiXCR, listing each CDR3 protein once. The sample lists about 580,000 distinct CDR3 sequences, roughly 27% occurring once. The origin of this receptor is a boy younger than two with Wiskott-Aldrich syndrome, due to receive a stem cell transplant. The sample here was PBMCs, taken before TCRalphabeta/CD19-depleted stem cell transplant.

CDR3 coding DNA: TGCGCCAGCAGCTTGGGGGCTAGCGGCCCCAATGAGCAGTTCTTC. This encodes CASSLGASGPNEQFF. The gene calls are TRBV5-1 and TRBJ2-1; 7 bases line up with TRBD2. Germline V CDR1 and CDR2: SGHRS, YFSETQ. The J segment lost 6 bases and the V segment lost 0 bases, leaving 6 bases of the junction unmatched. This CDR3 is built from 15 residues.